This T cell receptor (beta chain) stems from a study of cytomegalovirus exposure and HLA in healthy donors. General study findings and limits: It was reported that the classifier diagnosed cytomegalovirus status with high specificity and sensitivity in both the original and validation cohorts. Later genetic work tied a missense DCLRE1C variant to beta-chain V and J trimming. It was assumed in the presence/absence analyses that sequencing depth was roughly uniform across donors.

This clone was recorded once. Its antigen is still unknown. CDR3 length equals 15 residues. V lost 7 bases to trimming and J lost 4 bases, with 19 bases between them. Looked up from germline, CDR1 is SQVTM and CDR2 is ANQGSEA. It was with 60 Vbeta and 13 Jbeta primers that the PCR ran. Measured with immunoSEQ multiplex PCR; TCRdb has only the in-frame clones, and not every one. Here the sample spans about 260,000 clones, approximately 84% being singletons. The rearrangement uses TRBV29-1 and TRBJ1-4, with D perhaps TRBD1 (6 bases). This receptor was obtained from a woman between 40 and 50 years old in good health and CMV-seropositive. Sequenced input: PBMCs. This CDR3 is CSGAGGDIHNEKLFF. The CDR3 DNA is TGCAGCGGAGCGGGGGGGGACATCCATAATGAAAAACTGTTTTTT.